The entry below gives a single T cell receptor beta chain sequence along with its context. As yet, its antigen is unknown. The source of the sample is a study of early T cells in non-severe SARS-CoV-2 infection. Study context: Chains were not paired, and sequencing was done on bulk RNA from unsorted whole blood.

TCRdb redid the calling of the 5' RACE reads with MiXCR, one entry per CDR3 protein. This sample has 66,000 or so distinct CDR3 sequences, with about 12% found just once. General observations from the study: Matching with VDJdb favored anti-spike CD8 responses (missing private and CD4 specificities).

The sequence was collected from an adult who was a healthcare worker with PCR-confirmed SARS-CoV-2 infection or an uninfected control (not recorded which). The sequenced material came from whole blood.

The CDR3 reads CSGARGKGEKLFF. The CDR3 bases are TGCAGCGGTGCGAGGGGTAAAGGGGAAAAACTGTTTTTT. V and J are TRBV29-1 and TRBJ1-4; a possible D gene is TRBD1 (5 bases). This CDR3 has 13 amino acids. The V gene's germline CDR1 is SQVTM and CDR2 ANQGSEA. V shed 7 bases and J shed 8 bases, with 17 bases lying between them.